This T cell receptor beta chain appears in the sequencing data of a study of radiotherapy plus CTLA-4 blockade in lung cancer. On the study more broadly: Patients showed objective responses in 15% to 20% of cases, and disease control was achieved by about 31%. Study-level points and caveats: The study found tumor-derived TCR clones expanded in blood after radiotherapy plus ipilimumab. Early blood T cell clone dynamics reportedly forecast response best, with interferon-beta.

As concerns this clone: Its specificity is unknown.

TCRdb's table, derived via immunoSEQ multiplex PCR, lists solely in-frame clones and lacks some. The data show more than 90,000 clones, with 88% seen just once and about 5.3% held by the top ten. CDR3 size: 15 residues. Germline CDR1 and CDR2: SGDLS and YYNGEE. V was pared by 2 bases and J by 8 bases, with 9 bases of the junction left unmatched. V gene TRBV9 combines with J gene TRBJ2-1; 8 nucleotides match TRBD2. Sequenced material: peripheral blood, taken from a patient treated with radiotherapy plus ipilimumab. The receptor's source is a human donor with non-small cell lung cancer that progressed on radiotherapy plus ipilimumab. The CDR3 coding sequence is TGTGCCAGCAGCGTGATGAGCGGGAGTGGAGATGAGCAGTTCTTC. Its protein product is CASSVMSGSGDEQFF.